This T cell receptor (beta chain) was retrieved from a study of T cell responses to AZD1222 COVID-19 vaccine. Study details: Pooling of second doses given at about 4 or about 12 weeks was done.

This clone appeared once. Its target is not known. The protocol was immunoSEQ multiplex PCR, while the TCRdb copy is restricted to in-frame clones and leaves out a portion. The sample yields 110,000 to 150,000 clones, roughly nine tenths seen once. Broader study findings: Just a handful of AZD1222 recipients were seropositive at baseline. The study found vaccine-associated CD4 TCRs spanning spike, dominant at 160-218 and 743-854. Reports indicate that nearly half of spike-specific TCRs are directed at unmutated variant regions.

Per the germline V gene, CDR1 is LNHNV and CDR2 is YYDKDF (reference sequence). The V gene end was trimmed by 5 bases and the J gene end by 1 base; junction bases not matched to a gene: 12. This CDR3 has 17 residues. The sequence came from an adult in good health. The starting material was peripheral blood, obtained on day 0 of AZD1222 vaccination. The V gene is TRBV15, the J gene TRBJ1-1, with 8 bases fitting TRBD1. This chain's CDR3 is CATSFHRGIRRNTEAFF. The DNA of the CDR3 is TGTGCCACCAGCTTCCACAGGGGGATTAGGCGGAACACTGAAGCTTTCTTT.